The 22 T cell receptor beta chains below were found in one sample sequenced in a study of CD8 T cell repertoires and HIV-1 epitope variants. No antigen is known for these receptors. Some clones are missing from TCRdb's copy, which holds only in-frame ones; the method was immunoSEQ multiplex PCR. The sample holds about 5,900 clones, under 80% seen once. Sequencing input: cultured CD8+ T cells derived from PBMCs. All receptors come from a male donor with HIV.

The V and J genes are TRBV4-1 and TRBJ1-6; a possible D gene is TRBD1 (6 bases). Trimming shortened V by 0 bases and J by 7 bases, and 13 bases separated the two germline ends. From germline, CDR1 is MGHRA and CDR2 YSYEKL. CDR3 size: 16 residues. The chain's CDR3 is CASSQDTGARNSPLHF. The CDR3 DNA reads TGCGCCAGCAGCCAAGATACGGGGGCCAGGAATTCACCCCTCCACTTT.

In its sample, this clone was seen a few times. V and J are TRBV5-5 and TRBJ1-1; a weak D match, TRBD1 (6 bases). Trimming cost V 0 bases and J 6 bases, with 12 bases left between them. The germline gives CDR1 SGHKS, CDR2 YYEKEE (reference sequence). This CDR3 has 14 amino acids. In DNA, the CDR3 is TGTGCCAGCAGCTTGGCAACAGGGAAGGCTGAAGCTTTCTTT. Translating it yields CASSLATGKAEAFF.

This clone appeared a few times. This sequence joins TRBV5-1 and TRBJ1-6; D may be TRBD1 (5 bases). Germline-derived CDR1 and CDR2 are SGHRS and YFSETQ. The CDR3 has 15 residues. V lost 1 base to trimming and J lost 9 bases, with 14 bases between them. The chain's CDR3 is CASSLLGGSGSPLHF. CDR3 DNA sequence: TGCGCCAGCAGCTTGTTGGGGGGGTCAGGTTCACCCCTCCACTTT.

This chain links TRBV13 with TRBJ2-1, with D maybe TRBD2 (5 bases). Germline lookup yields CDR1 PRHDT and CDR2 FYEKMQ (reference sequence). This CDR3 contains 18 residues. V lost 0 bases and J lost 0, with 15 bases in between. CDR3 amino acids: CASSLGSVIASSYNEQFF. CDR3 coding DNA: TGTGCCAGCAGCTTAGGATCGGTAATAGCGAGCTCCTACAATGAGCAGTTCTTC.

The chain employs TRBV4-1 and TRBJ2-1; D is unclear. The CDR3 is 11 amino acids. Germline-derived CDR1 and CDR2 are MGHRA and YSYEKL. Trimming took off 3 bases at V and 10 bases at J, with 7 bases between the two ends. The CDR3 here is CASSQTREQFF. The CDR3 DNA follows: TGCGCCAGCAGCCAGACCAGAGAGCAGTTCTTC.

This clone was detected only a few times. The chain recombines TRBV11-2 with TRBJ1-5; 7 positions match TRBD1. V lost 5 bases and J lost 9; bases outside the gene matches: 7. CDR1 and CDR2 (germline): SGHAT, FQNNGV. This CDR3 contains 13 residues. The CDR3: CASSDRATMPQHF. As DNA, the CDR3 is TGTGCCAGCAGCGACAGGGCCACGATGCCCCAGCATTTT.

V is TRBV27 and J is TRBJ2-3; D not certain. With 3 bases removed from V and 1 base from J, the gap between germline ends came to 11 bases. Germline CDR1 and CDR2: MNHEY and SMNVEV (reference sequence). The CDR3 is 15 amino acids. CDR3 bases: TGTGCCAGCAGTTTTAGCCCGGGTGGCACAGATACGCAGTATTTT. Translation: CASSFSPGGTDTQYF.

This chain links TRBV7-8 with TRBJ2-2; 7 bases fit TRBD2. V trimming: 3 bases; J trimming: 1 base; junction bases outside the gene matches: 2. This CDR3 has 15 amino acids. Germline V gene data show CDR1 as SGHVS and CDR2 as FQNEAQ. In nucleotides, the CDR3 is TGTGCCAGCAGCTTCTCTAGCGGGAACACCGGGGAGCTGTTTTTT. Its protein product is CASSFSSGNTGELFF.

V gene TRBV28 combines with J gene TRBJ2-7, with D perhaps matching TRBD1 (6 bases). CDR3 size: 15 residues. V was shortened by 2 bases and J by 0 bases, with 11 bases between the two germline ends. Germline CDR1 and CDR2: MDHEN and SYDVKM. DNA for the CDR3: TGTGCCAGCAGTTTAAGTAGGGACACCTCCTACGAGCAGTACTTC. Encoded protein: CASSLSRDTSYEQYF.

This chain uses TRBV7-6 with TRBJ2-7; 8 bases match TRBD1. Germline V gene sequence: CDR1 SGHVS, CDR2 FNYEAQ. The CDR3 is made up of 15 amino acids. V shed 4 bases and J 3 bases; nucleotides not matched to a gene: 8. CDR3 bases: TGTGCCAGCAGCTCCGAGGACAGGGTCGACTACGAGCAGTACTTC. This translates into CASSSEDRVDYEQYF.

The rearrangement uses TRBV6-1 and TRBJ2-2; possible D gene TRBD1, 6 bases. The CDR3 totals 13 residues. V lost 6 bases, J lost 4 bases, and 9 bases lay in between. Germline-derived CDR1 and CDR2 are MNHNS and SASEGT. The CDR3 reads CASSSDSTGELFF. Written as DNA, the CDR3 is TGTGCCAGCAGCTCGGACAGCACCGGGGAGCTGTTTTTT.

This clone turned up a few times. This chain joins TRBV4-3 and TRBJ2-7, with 8 bases lining up with TRBD1. Per the germline V gene, CDR1 is LGHNA and CDR2 is YSLEER. V trimming: 1 base; J trimming: 5 bases; junction bases outside the gene matches: 16. The CDR3 is made up of 18 amino acids. CDR3 DNA: TGCGCCAGCAGCCAAGGGATAGTAACGGAGACAGGGGATGACGAGCAGTACTTC. As protein: CASSQGIVTETGDDEQYF.

The rearrangement joins TRBV11-1 to TRBJ2-5; 8 positions agree with TRBD2. Looked up from germline, CDR1 is SGHAT and CDR2 is FQDESV (reference sequence). This CDR3 has 15 residues. J lost 2 bases, V lost 5 bases, and 7 bases had no gene match. This chain's CDR3 is CASSPAPSGQETQYF. In DNA, the CDR3 is TGTGCCAGCAGCCCCGCCCCTAGCGGGCAAGAGACCCAGTACTTC.

J is TRBJ2-7 and V is TRBV5-4; 8 nucleotides agree with TRBD1. V shed 2 bases and J 1 base; nucleotides not matched to a gene: 2. The CDR3 contains 14 residues. Germline V gives CDR1 SGHNT, CDR2 YYREEE (reference sequence). The CDR3 DNA follows: TGTGCCAGCAGCTTCGGACAGGGTTCCTACGAGCAGTACTTC. Translation: CASSFGQGSYEQYF.

The chain links TRBV5-6 to TRBJ1-2, with D perhaps TRBD1 (5 bases). In germline, CDR1 is SGHDT, CDR2 YYEEEE. V was clipped by 1 base and J by 3 bases, with 7 bases between them. The CDR3 sequence is 13 residues long. CDR3 protein: CASSLWGDYGYTF. Here the CDR3 DNA reads TGTGCCAGCAGCTTGTGGGGGGACTATGGCTACACCTTC.

The rearrangement links TRBV2 to TRBJ2-1; D is possibly TRBD2 (5 bases). The CDR3 totals 15 residues. Germline V gives CDR1 SNHLY, CDR2 FYNNEI. V was clipped by 9 bases and J by 9 bases, with 24 bases between them. DNA of the CDR3: TGTGCCAGTACAAAATTTAAAGCCGGCCGGGGTGAGCAGTTCTTC. Amino acid sequence: CASTKFKAGRGEQFF.

This rearrangement joins TRBV5-6 to TRBJ2-7, with 10 bases fitting TRBD1. V shed 3 bases, J shed 4 bases, and the junction held 16 bases outside the gene matches. There are 18 residues in the CDR3. The germline CDR1 and CDR2 sequences are SGHDT and YYEEEE. The CDR3, as DNA: TGTGCCAGCAGCTCTGCCGGGACAGGGGATCTGGGCAGTTACGAGCAGTACTTC. Protein: CASSSAGTGDLGSYEQYF.

This clone was seen a few times. The V gene is TRBV11-1, the J gene TRBJ2-1, with 10 positions matching TRBD1. The CDR3 runs 16 residues. Germline CDR1 SGHAT, CDR2 FQDESV (reference sequence). V trimming: 6 bases; J trimming: 7 bases; junction bases outside the gene matches: 12. CDR3 protein: CASSSYPGTGDNEQFF. The DNA of the CDR3 is TGTGCCAGCAGTTCCTATCCCGGGACAGGGGATAATGAGCAGTTCTTC.

In this sample, this clone turned up a few times. The V gene is TRBV4-3, the J gene TRBJ1-4, with D perhaps matching TRBD1 (5 bases). The CDR3 runs 16 residues. The V gene lost 0 bases and the J gene lost 12 bases, with 20 bases spanning the gap. CDR1 LGHNA and CDR2 YSLEER come from the germline V gene. The CDR3 loop is CASSQDLSQGLGELFF. DNA of the CDR3: TGCGCCAGCAGCCAAGATTTAAGTCAGGGACTAGGGGAACTGTTTTTT.

The rearrangement joins TRBV11-3 to TRBJ1-4, with D hard to call. V was trimmed by 1 base and J by 8 bases, leaving 14 bases between them. From germline, CDR1 is SGHNT and CDR2 YENEEA. CDR3 size: 15 residues. The CDR3 nucleotides are TGTGCCAGCAGCTTAGGTAACAGAGAGCGGGAAAAACTGTTTTTT. It translates to CASSLGNREREKLFF. Supplemented by reference TRBV11-3 and TRBJ1-4, the full variable domain reads EAGVVQSPRYKIIEKKQPVAFWCNPISGHNTLYWYLQNLGQGPELLIRYENEEAVDDSQLPKDRFSAERLKGVDSTLKIQPAELGDSAVYLCASSLGNREREKLFFGSGTQLSVL.

CDR3 DNA: TGTGCCAGCAGTTTTACCGGGGCCGACTCCTACGAGCAGTACTTC. Amino acids: CASSFTGADSYEQYF. The chain has TRBV28 and TRBJ2-7, with D perhaps given as TRBD1 or TRBD2 (5 bases each). Germline assignment: CDR1 MDHEN and CDR2 SYDVKM. This CDR3 spans 15 amino acids. Trimming stripped 3 bases from V and 0 bases from J, with 12 bases between. Complete variable domain (other parts from reference TRBV28 and TRBJ2-7): DVKVTQSSRYLVKRTGEKVFLECVQDMDHENMFWYRQDPGLGLRLIYFSYDVKMKEKGDIPEGYSVSREKKERFSLILESASTNQTSMYLCASSFTGADSYEQYFGPGTRLTVT.

A few counts support this clone. This sequence joins TRBV20-1 and TRBJ1-1, with D possibly TRBD1 on 5 matching bases. Germline values: CDR1 DFQATT, CDR2 SNEGSKA (reference sequence). The V end lost 5 bases, the J end lost 8 bases, and 12 bases lay between the germline ends. This CDR3 is 11 amino acids long. The CDR3: CSAGDGVEAFF. CDR3 nucleotide sequence: TGCAGTGCTGGGGACGGAGTCGAAGCTTTCTTT.